This T cell receptor (beta chain) came from a study of blood T cell repertoires in COVID-19. Study in general: Samples of COVID-19 (acute and convalescent) were obtained from the United States, Italy and Spain. The analysed material was cDNA or gDNA that came from T cells, B-cell-depleted T cells, or PBMCs.

Method: immunoSEQ multiplex PCR; TCRdb's copy keeps in-frame clones and lacks some. This sample has 150,000 to 200,000 clones; roughly 90% occur once, and the top ten carry approximately 11%. The CDR3 has 16 amino acids. Germline CDR1 reads SGHNT; CDR2 reads YYREEE (reference sequence). V was pared by 1 base and J by 7 bases, with 17 bases between. In Seattle, patients joined the study during active infection and were tracked longitudinally. This clone came up once. The sequencing input was peripheral blood. This receptor was taken from a woman between 55 and 75 years old with COVID-19, enrolled during active disease. V gene TRBV5-4 combines with J gene TRBJ2-2, with a tentative D call TRBD2 (5 bases). In DNA, the CDR3 is TGTGCCAGCAGCTTGCTACCGGGAAGGATAAGCGGGGAGCTGTTTTTT. Translation: CASSLLPGRISGELFF.